The 2 T cell receptor beta chains in this list originate from one sample, sequenced in a study of type 1 regulatory T cells (dated by TCRdb to the early 2020s). These receptors are not linked to any known antigen. The run used an Illumina MiSeq. Through fastp at Q25 and MiXCR, TCRdb rebuilt clones from the public reads, retaining in-frame beta chains. Rows are combined by CDR3 protein, so each entry shows the most common genes and DNA. Across this sample there are just under 65,000 distinct CDR3 sequences, with just under 50% seen only once. About 2% of the sample lies in the top ten. The sample was cultured non-Tr1 T cells, either the whole culture or a sorted T cell fraction (not recorded which). Taken with the paper, the label for cell subset or site translates to: non-Tr1 population from the T-allo10 product. These receptors were taken from a human donor in good health.

The chain links TRBV10-3 to TRBJ2-7, with D possibly being TRBD1 (6 bases). In germline, CDR1 is ENHRY, CDR2 SYGVKD. This CDR3 has 15 residues. V was cut by 4 bases and J by 3 bases, with 16 bases left in between. The CDR3 spells CAISAKQGVGYEQYF. CDR3 sequence (DNA): TGTGCCATCAGTGCAAAACAGGGCGTAGGCTACGAGCAGTACTTC.

This clonotype was detected only a few times. V gene TRBV7-9 combines with J gene TRBJ2-7; D is perhaps TRBD1 (6 bases). Germline V gene data show CDR1 as SEHNR and CDR2 as FQNEAQ (reference sequence). V was pared by 3 bases and J by 1 base, with 16 bases between. The CDR3 runs to 16 residues. The CDR3 spells CASSLSPGHLSYEQYF. In DNA form, the CDR3 reads TGTGCCAGCAGCTTGTCTCCGGGACACCTATCCTACGAGCAGTACTTC. Complete variable domain (other parts from reference TRBV7-9 and TRBJ2-7): DTGVSQNPRHKITKRGQNVTFRCDPISEHNRLYWYRQTLGQGPEFLTYFQNEAQLEKSRLLSDRFSAERPKGSFSTLEIQRTEQGDSAMYLCASSLSPGHLSYEQYFGPGTRLTVT.